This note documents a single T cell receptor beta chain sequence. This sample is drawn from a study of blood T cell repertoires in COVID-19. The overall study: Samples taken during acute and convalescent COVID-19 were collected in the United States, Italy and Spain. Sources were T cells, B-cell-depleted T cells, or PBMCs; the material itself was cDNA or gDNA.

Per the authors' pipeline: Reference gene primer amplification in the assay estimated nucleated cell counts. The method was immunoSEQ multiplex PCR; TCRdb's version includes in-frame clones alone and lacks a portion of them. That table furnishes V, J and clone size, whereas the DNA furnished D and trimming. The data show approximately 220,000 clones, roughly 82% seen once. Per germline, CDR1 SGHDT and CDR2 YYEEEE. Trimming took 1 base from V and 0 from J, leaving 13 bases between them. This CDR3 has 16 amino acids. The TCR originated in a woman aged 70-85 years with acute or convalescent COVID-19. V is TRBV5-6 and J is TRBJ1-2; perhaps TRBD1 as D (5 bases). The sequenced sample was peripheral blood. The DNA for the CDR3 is TGTGCCAGCAGCTTGATCGGGACTTACGCTAACTATGGCTACACCTTC. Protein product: CASSLIGTYANYGYTF.